The 14 T cell receptor beta chains presented below share a single source sample, sequenced in a study of long-term antiretroviral therapy in people with HIV. Running of the v3.0 immunoSEQ assay took place at survey level. Clones were sequenced by immunoSEQ multiplex PCR, and TCRdb holds only the in-frame ones, with some missing. The sample includes some 19,000 clones, 79% of them seen just once. This specimen was unsorted PBMCs, taken 4.1 years after starting antiretroviral therapy. The source of these receptors is a woman between 40 and 55 years old with HIV.

The J gene is TRBJ2-3, the V gene TRBV15; TRBD2 aligns across 7 bases. The CDR3 sequence is 14 residues long. V lost 9 bases, J lost 0 bases, and 6 bases stayed unmatched. CDR1 is LNHNV and CDR2 is YYDKDF in the germline V gene (reference sequence). The CDR3 is CATEPGGSTDTQYF. CDR3 nucleotide sequence: TGTGCCACGGAGCCCGGGGGGAGCACAGATACGCAGTATTTT.

The genes are TRBV6-1 and TRBJ2-3, with D tentatively TRBD1 (6 bases). The CDR3 has 14 residues. V was pared by 6 bases and J by 1 base, with 11 bases between. Germline-derived CDR1 and CDR2 are MNHNS and SASEGT. The CDR3 region has the DNA TGTGCCAGCAGAGCAGACAGGCGCACAGATACGCAGTATTTT. It codes for CASRADRRTDTQYF.

The V call is TRBV30, the J call TRBJ1-2, with TRBD1 matching 10 bases. The germline gives CDR1 GTSNPN, CDR2 SVGIG (reference sequence). The CDR3 has 16 residues. With V trimmed by 0 bases and J by 2 bases, 6 bases remained unmatched. CDR3 DNA: TGTGCCTGGAGTGTAGGTGGACAGGGGGACAACTATGGCTACACCTTC. Protein sequence: CAWSVGGQGDNYGYTF. Variable domain in full (rest from reference TRBV30 and TRBJ1-2): SQTIHQWPATLVQPVGSPLSLECTVEGTSNPNLYWYRQAAGRGLQLLFYSVGIGQISSEVPQNLSASRPQDRQFILSSKKLLLSDSGFYLCAWSVGGQGDNYGYTFGSGTRLTVV.

V and J are TRBV5-1 and TRBJ2-7; TRBD1 is a possible D gene (6 bases). V lost 2 bases and J lost 4, with 10 bases in between. Germline CDR1 and CDR2: SGHRS and YFSETQ. This CDR3 has 13 residues. CDR3 sequence: CASSLGGRYEQYF. For the CDR3, the DNA is TGCGCCAGCAGCTTAGGGGGAAGATACGAGCAGTACTTC.

This clone was counted a single time. The chain recombines TRBV7-2 with TRBJ2-3; no clear D. Deletions cut 3 bases from V and 1 base from J, with 8 bases between. There are 14 residues in the CDR3. Germline V lookup: CDR1 SGHTA, CDR2 FQGNSA. In DNA, the CDR3 is TGTGCCAGCAGCTTCGGGCCTCGCACAGATACGCAGTATTTT. It encodes CASSFGPRTDTQYF.

This clone was recorded once. The gene calls are TRBV7-2 and TRBJ2-3; unclear D gene. This CDR3 contains 15 residues. V was trimmed by 0 bases and J by 1 base, leaving 8 bases between them. The germline V gene encodes CDR1 SGHTA and CDR2 FQGNSA. The CDR3 DNA follows: TGTGCCAGCAGCTTAGCCCCCCCCGGCACAGATACGCAGTATTTT. Protein sequence: CASSLAPPGTDTQYF.

This clone was observed a few times. The rearrangement joins TRBV5-1 to TRBJ2-2; 8 bases fit TRBD2. Germline trimming cut 6 bases from V and 6 bases from J; bases unmatched to any gene: 10. The CDR3 spans 15 residues. Germline V gene data show CDR1 as SGHRS and CDR2 as YFSETQ. Here the CDR3 reads CASTPYPGGAGELFF. CDR3 DNA sequence: TGCGCCAGCACCCCGTATCCGGGAGGGGCCGGGGAGCTGTTTTTT.

This clone has more than one count but fewer than ten. The chain couples TRBV29-1 to TRBJ2-3; D gene ambiguous. V lost 4 bases, J lost 0 bases, and 5 bases lay in between. Germline CDR1 SQVTM, CDR2 ANQGSEA. The CDR3 is 12 amino acids. CDR3 residues: CSVATSTDTQYF. The CDR3 DNA sequence: TGCAGCGTTGCGACCAGCACAGATACGCAGTATTTT.

The rearrangement links TRBV4-2 to TRBJ2-7; D gene ambiguous. V was cut by 2 bases and J by 6 bases, with 14 bases left in between. CDR1 is LGHNA and CDR2 is YNFKEQ in the germline V gene. There are 14 residues in the CDR3. The CDR3 bases are TGTGCCAGCAGCCAATTTCGCTTTTTCAGCGAGCAGTACTTC. It yields the protein CASSQFRFFSEQYF.

The chain has TRBV4-1 and TRBJ2-7, with 9 positions matching TRBD1. CDR3 size: 14 residues. V gave up 4 bases and J gave up 6 bases; unmatched junction bases: 7. CDR1 is MGHRA and CDR2 is YSYEKL in the germline V gene. In DNA, the CDR3 is TGCGCCAGCAGCCTACGGGACAGGGCTCGCGAGCAGTACTTC. Translated, it gives CASSLRDRAREQYF.

The chain combines TRBV2 with TRBJ2-5; 9 bases fit TRBD1. The germline V gene has CDR1 SNHLY and CDR2 FYNNEI. The CDR3 spans 16 residues. J gave up 2 bases and V 1 base, and 5 bases lay outside the gene matches. The CDR3 reads CASSEGTGEDQETQYF. The CDR3, as DNA: TGTGCCAGCAGTGAAGGGACAGGGGAGGATCAAGAGACCCAGTACTTC.

Regarding this clone: Germline is not matched at one junction end, which may reflect a read error. The V gene is TRBV18, the J gene TRBJ1-1; tentatively, D is TRBD1 (6 bases). Germline CDR1 KGHSH, CDR2 LQKENI. There are 15 residues in the CDR3. In DNA, the CDR3 is TGTGCCAGCTCATCACCTCCCCGGGACACCACTGAAGCTTTCTTT. Its translation: CASSSPPRDTTEAFF.

The V call is TRBV10-3, the J call TRBJ2-7, with 7 positions matching TRBD2. Germline assignment: CDR1 ENHRY and CDR2 SYGVKD. The V and J ends lost 2 bases and 0 bases, in that order; junction bases with no gene match: 10. The length of the CDR3 is 17 residues. The CDR3 DNA reads as TGTGCCATCAGTGAGGTTATAATAGCGGGCCGCTCCTACGAGCAGTACTTC. It is translated as CAISEVIIAGRSYEQYF.

This chain links TRBV10-2 with TRBJ1-5; 7 bases are a match to TRBD1. The ends lost 4 bases at V and 1 base at J; junction bases unmatched: 10. CDR1 WSHSY and CDR2 SAAADI come from the germline V gene. The CDR3 spans 17 residues. CDR3 coding DNA: TGCGCCAGCAGTGGCGTACGGACAGGCAAAAGCAATCAGCCCCAGCATTTT. Protein sequence: CASSGVRTGKSNQPQHF.